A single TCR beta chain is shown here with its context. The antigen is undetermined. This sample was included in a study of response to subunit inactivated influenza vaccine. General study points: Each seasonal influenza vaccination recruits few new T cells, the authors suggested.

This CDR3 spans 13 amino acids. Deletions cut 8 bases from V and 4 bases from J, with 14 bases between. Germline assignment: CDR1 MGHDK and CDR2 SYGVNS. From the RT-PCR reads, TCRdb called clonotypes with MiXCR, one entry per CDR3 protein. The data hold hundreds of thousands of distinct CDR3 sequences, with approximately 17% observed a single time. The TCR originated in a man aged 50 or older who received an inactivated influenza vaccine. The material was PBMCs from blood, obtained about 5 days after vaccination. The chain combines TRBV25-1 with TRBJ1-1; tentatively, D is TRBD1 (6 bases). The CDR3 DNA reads TGTGCCAGCGCAGGGCAAGGGGGCACTGAAGCTTTCTTT. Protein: CASAGQGGTEAFF.